This TCR beta chain was recovered during a study of cytomegalovirus exposure and HLA in healthy donors. Study-level background: Ancestry clustering placed 70% to 90% of several hundred genotyped donors in the Caucasian-associated cluster. The study, taken as a whole, reports: Most CMV-associated TCR beta chains appeared HLA-restricted in a later analysis. Whilst most TCR sequences proved rare, a subset of public TCRs occurred across many donors. Immune exposure information available was restricted to CMV serostatus.

The PCR was carried out with 60 Vbeta primers and 13 Jbeta primers. The table came from immunoSEQ multiplex PCR; TCRdb's copy has only in-frame clones and leaves some out. The sample contains over 150,000 clones, roughly 80% of which appear only once. This clone showed up just a few times. As yet, its antigen is unknown. From germline, CDR1 is LNHDA and CDR2 SQIVND (reference sequence). The CDR3 extends over 14 amino acids. The trim removed 8 bases at V and 2 bases at J, leaving 3 bases unmatched. V usage is TRBV19 and J usage is TRBJ2-1, with 10 bases matching TRBD2. This receptor was obtained from a man in his forties or fifties in good health and CMV-seropositive. Sequences were obtained from PBMCs. The CDR3 bases are TGTGCCAGTGGGAGCGGGGGGGCCTACAATGAGCAGTTCTTC. Amino acids: CASGSGGAYNEQFF.